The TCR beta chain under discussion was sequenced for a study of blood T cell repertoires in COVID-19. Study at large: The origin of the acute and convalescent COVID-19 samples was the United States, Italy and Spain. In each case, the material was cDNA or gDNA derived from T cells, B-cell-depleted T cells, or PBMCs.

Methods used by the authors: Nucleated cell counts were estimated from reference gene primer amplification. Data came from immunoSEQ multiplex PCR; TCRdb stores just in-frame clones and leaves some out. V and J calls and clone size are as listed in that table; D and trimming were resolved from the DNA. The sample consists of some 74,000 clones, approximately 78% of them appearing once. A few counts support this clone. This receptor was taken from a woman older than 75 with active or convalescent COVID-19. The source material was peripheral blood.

For the CDR3, the DNA is TGTGCCAGCAGTTTCCGGGGGACCGGGGAGCTGTTTTTT. Amino acids: CASSFRGTGELFF. This chain connects TRBV28 to TRBJ2-2; D might be TRBD2 (6 bases). Germline CDR1 is MDHEN and CDR2 is SYDVKM. The CDR3 has 13 residues. V lost 3 bases and J 5 bases, leaving 7 bases between the germline ends.